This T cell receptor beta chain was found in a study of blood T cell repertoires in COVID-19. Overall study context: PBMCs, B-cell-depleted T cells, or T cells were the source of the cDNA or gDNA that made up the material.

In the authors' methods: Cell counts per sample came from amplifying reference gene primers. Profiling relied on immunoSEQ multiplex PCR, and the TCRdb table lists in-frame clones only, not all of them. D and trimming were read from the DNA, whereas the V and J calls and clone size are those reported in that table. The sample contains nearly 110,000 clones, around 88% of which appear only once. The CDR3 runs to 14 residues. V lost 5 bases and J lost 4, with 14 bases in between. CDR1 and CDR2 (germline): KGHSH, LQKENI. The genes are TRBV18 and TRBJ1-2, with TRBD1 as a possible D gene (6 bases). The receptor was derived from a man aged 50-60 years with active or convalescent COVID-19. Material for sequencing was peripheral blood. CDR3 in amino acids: CASSYTGLVYGYTF. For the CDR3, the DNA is TGTGCCAGCTCATACACAGGGCTGGTCTATGGCTACACCTTC.